The clone carrying this TCR beta chain appeared many times. What it binds is not known. The data stem from a study of spatial heterogeneity in lung cancer. In the study overall: Detection consistently yielded more beta chains than alpha chains.

The germline V gene encodes CDR1 SEHNR and CDR2 FQNEAQ (reference sequence). There are 14 residues in the CDR3. Trimming took 4 bases from V and 10 from J, leaving 14 bases between them. Study-wide results and caveats: At resection, ubiquitous expanded tumor TCRs appeared in blood more than at follow-up.

Described time point: sample taken at primary tumor resection. Unsorted whole RNA of tumor, nontumor lung or frozen PBMC was sequenced. In TCRdb, the 5' RACE reads were re-called with MiXCR into one record per CDR3 protein. The table lists approximately 52,000 distinct CDR3 sequences, about 5.8% of them singletons. This chain connects TRBV7-9 to TRBJ1-6; D possibly corresponds to TRBD1 (6 bases). Sequencing was performed on PBMCs, taken at surgery. The origin of this receptor is a male donor with early-stage non-small cell lung cancer. Written as DNA, the CDR3 is TGTGCCAGCAGCTACGGGGGCGCAGGATCACCCCTCCACTTT. Its translation is CASSYGGAGSPLHF. Together with reference TRBV7-9 and TRBJ1-6, the CDR3 gives the full variable domain: DTGVSQNPRHKITKRGQNVTFRCDPISEHNRLYWYRQTLGQGPEFLTYFQNEAQLEKSRLLSDRFSAERPKGSFSTLEIQRTEQGDSAMYLCASSYGGAGSPLHFGNGTRLTVT.